The next 27 T cell receptor beta chains were all read from a single sample in a study of T-cell memory formation after mild COVID-19. From the 5' RACE reads, TCRdb called clonotypes with MiXCR, one entry per CDR3 protein. The sample holds around 450,000 distinct CDR3 sequences, roughly 26% seen once. Input material: PBMCs or a T cell subset sorted from them (not recorded which). The receptors shown here come from an adult woman who had mild COVID-19 (a few samples of this study predate the infection). Cell type and time point are not known.

Only a few counts were recorded for this clonotype. In nucleotides, the CDR3 is TGTGCCAGCAGCTCGCAAAGGACTAGCGGGAATCGTAGGAATGAGCAGTTCTTC. This translates into CASSSQRTSGNRRNEQFF. The V call is TRBV7-2, the J call TRBJ2-1, with 12 bases fitting TRBD2. Germline assignment: CDR1 SGHTA and CDR2 FQGNSA. The CDR3 consists of 18 residues. V was pared by 4 bases and J by 7 bases, with 14 bases of the junction left unmatched.

The V call is TRBV20-1, the J call TRBJ2-1; possibly TRBD2 for D (7 bases). CDR1 is DFQATT and CDR2 is SNEGSKA in the germline V gene (reference sequence). The CDR3 is 13 amino acids. V was cut by 2 bases and J by 10 bases, with 15 bases left in between. The CDR3 nucleotides are TGCAGTGCTAGAAGGGGGGGCTTCCCCGAGCAGTTCTTC. Its translation is CSARRGGFPEQFF.

V gene TRBV7-3 combines with J gene TRBJ1-1; TRBD1 matches 7 bases. Looked up from germline, CDR1 is SGHTA and CDR2 is FQGTGA. V shed 0 bases, J shed 5 bases, and the junction held 9 bases outside the gene matches. The CDR3 is 16 amino acids. The CDR3 loop is CASSLTPLTGWTEAFF. The DNA for the CDR3 is TGTGCCAGCAGCTTAACCCCGTTGACAGGGTGGACTGAAGCTTTCTTT.

This clonotype has just a few counts. The CDR3 protein is CASSPDSPPEAFF. CDR3 nucleotide sequence: TGTGCCAGCAGTCCCGACAGTCCCCCTGAAGCTTTCTTT. The chain uses TRBV12-3 or TRBV12-4 and TRBJ1-1, with D possibly being TRBD1 (5 bases). The V end was cut by 5 bases, the J end by 6 bases, with 13 bases between. The CDR3 is 13 amino acids.

The chain is built from TRBV10-3 and TRBJ2-5; D is unclear. CDR1 is ENHRY, CDR2 SYGVKD, per germline. V was clipped by 8 bases and J by 1 base, with 11 bases between them. This CDR3 is built from 13 residues. The CDR3 DNA reads as TGTGCCATCTCCGAGGTTTTCCAAGAGACCCAGTACTTC. It yields the protein CAISEVFQETQYF.

The chain carries TRBV6-6 and TRBJ2-7, with a weak D call TRBD1 (6 bases). This CDR3 is built from 14 residues. The germline CDR1 and CDR2 sequences are MNHNY and SVGAGI (reference sequence). V was pared by 5 bases and J by 2 bases, with 13 bases between. Written as DNA, the CDR3 is TGTGCCAGCAGTCGTACAGGGAACCCCTACGAGCAGTACTTC. Its translation is CASSRTGNPYEQYF.

The V call is TRBV7-2, the J call TRBJ1-2; 9 nucleotides match TRBD1. The V gene end was trimmed by 2 bases and the J gene end by 2 bases; junction bases not matched to a gene: 9. This CDR3 has 17 amino acids. Germline values: CDR1 SGHTA, CDR2 FQGNSA. The CDR3 sequence: CASSLSTGQGRNYGYTF. The DNA of the CDR3 is TGTGCCAGCAGCTTATCCACCGGACAGGGGAGGAACTATGGCTACACCTTC. Using reference TRBV7-2 and TRBJ1-2 for the parts outside the CDR3, the full variable domain is GAGVSQSPSNKVTEKGKDVELRCDPISGHTALYWYRQSLGQGLEFLIYFQGNSAPDKSGLPSDRFSAERTGGSVSTLTIQRTQQEDSAVYLCASSLSTGQGRNYGYTFGSGTRLTVV.

The chain employs TRBV4-1 and TRBJ2-2; no firm D call. Germline CDR1 MGHRA, CDR2 YSYEKL. The CDR3 totals 15 residues. Trimming took off 4 bases at V and 2 bases at J, with 11 bases between the two ends. CDR3 sequence reads: CASSPTVLNTGELFF. CDR3 nucleotide sequence: TGCGCCAGCAGCCCAACGGTCCTTAACACCGGGGAGCTGTTTTTT.

The chain employs TRBV13 and TRBJ2-5, with TRBD2 identical over 14 bases. The CDR3 runs to 16 residues. Germline V gene data show CDR1 as PRHDT and CDR2 as FYEKMQ (reference sequence). Trimming cost V 2 bases and J 5 bases; bases outside gene matches: 4. The CDR3 region has the DNA TGTGCCAGCAGCTTAAGGACTAGCGGGGGGATGGAGACCCAGTACTTC. As protein: CASSLRTSGGMETQYF. Complete variable domain (other parts from reference TRBV13 and TRBJ2-5): AAGVIQSPRHLIKEKRETATLKCYPIPRHDTVYWYQQGPGQDPQFLISFYEKMQSDKGSIPDRFSAQQFSDYHSELNMSSLELGDSALYFCASSLRTSGGMETQYFGPGTRLLVL.

V usage is TRBV5-5 and J usage is TRBJ2-1; 9 bases fit TRBD1. Germline CDR1 is SGHKS and CDR2 is YYEKEE (reference sequence). The junction had 19 bases not matched to a gene; V was cut back by 4 bases and J by 11 bases. CDR3 length: 17 amino acids. The DNA of the CDR3 is TGTGCCAGCAGCCGAGGGCCGCCGCAGGAGGGGACAGGGAAGCAGTTCTTC. It encodes CASSRGPPQEGTGKQFF.

This clonotype showed up just a few times. Written as DNA, the CDR3 is TGTGCCACCAGCAGAGGTGACGGTCCCTACGAGCAGTACTTC. The encoded protein is CATSRGDGPYEQYF. The V gene is TRBV15, the J gene TRBJ2-7; D gene unclear. V was shortened by 1 base and J by 2 bases, with 9 bases between the two germline ends. Per the germline V gene, CDR1 is LNHNV and CDR2 is YYDKDF (reference sequence). This CDR3 region has 14 residues.

V gene TRBV29-1 combines with J gene TRBJ2-7; 12 bases map to TRBD1. V lost 6 bases to trimming and J lost 5 bases; unmatched junction nucleotides: 8. CDR1 and CDR2 (germline): SQVTM, ANQGSEA. The CDR3 spans 14 residues. CDR3 bases: TGCAGCGTCACGACCGGGACAGGGGGCAACGAGCAGTACTTC. This encodes CSVTTGTGGNEQYF.

The chain uses TRBV4-1 and TRBJ1-1; D is uncertain. The CDR3 contains 15 residues. Germline-derived CDR1 and CDR2 are MGHRA and YSYEKL. V was pared by 1 base and J by 7 bases, with 16 bases between. CDR3 region: CASSQVAGWIHEAFF. The CDR3 DNA reads as TGCGCCAGCAGCCAAGTTGCCGGCTGGATCCATGAAGCTTTCTTT.

Comment on this clonotype: It is likely a read error, because the conserved phenylalanine at the end of the CDR3 is missing. No DNA is shown, since the ends of the CDR3 on it are uncertain; the CDR3 is the one TCRdb lists. The chain carries TRBV7-9 and TRBJ1-1. Germline values: CDR1 SEHNR, CDR2 FQNEAQ (reference sequence). A total of 9 residues make up the CDR3, ends included. CDR3 residues: CASSPSTER.

This clonotype has a single count. The chain is built from TRBV24-1 and TRBJ2-1; the match to TRBD2 covers 10 bases. The CDR3 runs to 17 residues. CDR1 is KGHDR, CDR2 SFDVKD, per germline. V dropped 4 bases and J dropped 5; count of bases not matched to a gene: 10. CDR3 sequence reads: CATSEPPGTSDHNEQFF. The CDR3 region has the DNA TGTGCCACCAGTGAGCCGCCCGGGACTAGCGACCACAATGAGCAGTTCTTC.

The chain recombines TRBV6-1 with TRBJ2-1; D possibly uses TRBD1 or TRBD2 (5 bases each). This CDR3 is built from 12 residues. Between the trimmed V and J ends, which lost 5 bases and 11 bases, there was a span of 13 bases. Germline V gene data show CDR1 as MNHNS and CDR2 as SASEGT. The CDR3 loop reads CASSPRGQKQFF. The CDR3 DNA sequence: TGTGCCAGCAGTCCCCGGGGCCAAAAGCAGTTCTTC.

This clonotype was found a few times. This rearrangement joins TRBV12-3 or TRBV12-4 to TRBJ2-7; 10 positions match TRBD1. This CDR3 spans 14 amino acids. Trimming removed 6 bases from V and 2 bases from J; junction bases left unmatched: 4. CDR3 nucleotide sequence: TGTGCCAGCAGAAGGACAGGGGGAACCTACGAGCAGTACTTC. It translates to CASRRTGGTYEQYF.

In this sample, this clonotype turned up a few times. The chain uses TRBV5-1 and TRBJ2-5; TRBD2 agrees at 10 bases. The CDR3 is 17 residues long. V gave up 0 bases and J gave up 2 bases; unmatched junction bases: 7. The V gene's germline CDR1 is SGHRS and CDR2 YFSETQ. The CDR3 DNA reads as TGCGCCAGCAGCTTGGAGTCACTAGCGGGGTTACAAGAGACCCAGTACTTC. Amino acid sequence: CASSLESLAGLQETQYF.

The chain combines TRBV19 with TRBJ1-1; D gene uncertain. The germline V gene encodes CDR1 LNHDA and CDR2 SQIVND (reference sequence). This CDR3 comprises 14 residues. Trimming cost V 3 bases and J 1 base, with 9 bases left between them. In DNA form, the CDR3 reads TGTGCCAGTAGTATTCACGCGGGGAACACTGAAGCTTTCTTT. Protein sequence: CASSIHAGNTEAFF.

This chain uses TRBV7-9 with TRBJ1-1; D ambiguous. Trimming pared 5 bases from V and 3 bases from J, leaving 19 bases between. Germline V gene lookup returns CDR1 SEHNR and CDR2 FQNEAQ (reference sequence). This CDR3 is built from 16 residues. In DNA, the CDR3 is TGTGCCAGCAGCCGGGTGGTTGAGACTGAGGACACTGAAGCTTTCTTT. Residues: CASSRVVETEDTEAFF.

The sample holds a few counts of this clonotype. V gene TRBV12-3 or TRBV12-4 combines with J gene TRBJ1-3, with 8 nucleotides matching TRBD1. The CDR3 consists of 14 residues. The ends lost 6 bases at V and 10 bases at J; junction bases unmatched: 11. The CDR3 here is CASRPQGAPRTIYF. CDR3 sequence (DNA): TGTGCCAGCAGACCCCAGGGGGCCCCTCGGACCATATATTTT.

This clonotype was counted a few times. The chain links TRBV12-3 or TRBV12-4 to TRBJ2-5; the match to TRBD1 covers 9 bases. CDR3 length: 13 amino acids. V gave up 7 bases and J gave up 5 bases; unmatched junction bases: 5. The CDR3 nucleotides read TGTGCCAGCACCGGGACAGGGACCGAGACCCAGTACTTC. Amino acids: CASTGTGTETQYF.

The chain is built from TRBV7-3 and TRBJ2-2; 8 bases are shared with TRBD2. The germline CDR1 and CDR2 sequences are SGHTA and FQGTGA. The CDR3 contains 15 residues. The trim removed 4 bases at V and 3 bases at J, leaving 4 bases unmatched. In DNA form, the CDR3 reads TGTGCCAGCAGCTGGGGACTAGTGGACACCGGGGAGCTGTTTTTT. Translated: CASSWGLVDTGELFF.

The sample holds many counts of this clonotype. The chain joins TRBV12-3 or TRBV12-4 to TRBJ2-1; D unclear. The CDR3 contains 14 residues. V was pared by 7 bases and J by 5 bases, with 15 bases between. The CDR3 reads CASILTPSHNEQFF. CDR3 DNA sequence: TGTGCCAGCATTTTGACGCCGAGTCACAATGAGCAGTTCTTC.

V usage is TRBV7-2 and J usage is TRBJ1-2, with 7 bases matching TRBD1. Trimming took 6 bases from V and 8 from J; bases not matched to a gene: 12. The CDR3 loop spans 14 amino acids. From germline, CDR1 is SGHTA and CDR2 FQGNSA. Here the CDR3 reads CASSSGDRVGGYTF. In DNA form, the CDR3 reads TGTGCCAGCAGTTCCGGTGACAGGGTTGGAGGCTACACCTTC. The full variable domain, in which reference TRBV7-2 and TRBJ1-2 provide the parts outside the CDR3, is GAGVSQSPSNKVTEKGKDVELRCDPISGHTALYWYRQSLGQGLEFLIYFQGNSAPDKSGLPSDRFSAERTGGSVSTLTIQRTQQEDSAVYLCASSSGDRVGGYTFGSGTRLTVV.

This clonotype was detected a few times. This chain connects TRBV24-1 to TRBJ1-2, with TRBD1 matching over 8 bases. The CDR3 loop spans 13 amino acids. Germline V gene lookup returns CDR1 KGHDR and CDR2 SFDVKD. V lost 3 bases to trimming and J lost 6 bases; unmatched junction nucleotides: 2. This CDR3 reads CATSDMDRDGYTF. The CDR3 coding sequence is TGTGCCACCAGTGATATGGACAGGGATGGCTACACCTTC.

The chain couples TRBV2 to TRBJ2-5; TRBD2 is a possible D gene (6 bases). Germline lookup yields CDR1 SNHLY and CDR2 FYNNEI. This CDR3 has 14 residues. V lost 8 bases to trimming and J lost 2 bases, with 15 bases between them. The CDR3: CASGPGGRQETQYF. CDR3 sequence (DNA): TGTGCCAGCGGACCTGGAGGGAGGCAAGAGACCCAGTACTTC.